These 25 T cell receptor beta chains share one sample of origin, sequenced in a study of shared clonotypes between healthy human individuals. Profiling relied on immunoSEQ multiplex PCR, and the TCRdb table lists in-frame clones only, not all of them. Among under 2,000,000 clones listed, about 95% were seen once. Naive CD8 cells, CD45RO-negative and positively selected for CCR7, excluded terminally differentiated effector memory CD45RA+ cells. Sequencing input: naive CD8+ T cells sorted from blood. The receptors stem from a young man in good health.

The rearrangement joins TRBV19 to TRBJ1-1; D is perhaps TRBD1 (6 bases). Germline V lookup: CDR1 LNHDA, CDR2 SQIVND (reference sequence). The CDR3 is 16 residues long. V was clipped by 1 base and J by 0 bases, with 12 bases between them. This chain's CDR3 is CASSIGGGQLNTEAFF. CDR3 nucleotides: TGTGCCAGTAGTATAGGAGGGGGGCAGTTGAACACTGAAGCTTTCTTT.

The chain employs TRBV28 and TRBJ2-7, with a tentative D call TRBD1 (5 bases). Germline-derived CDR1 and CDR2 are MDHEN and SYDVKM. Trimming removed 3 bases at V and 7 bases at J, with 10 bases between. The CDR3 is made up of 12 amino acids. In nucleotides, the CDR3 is TGTGCCAGCAGTTTTGGCTCAGGGGAGCAGTACTTC. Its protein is CASSFGSGEQYF. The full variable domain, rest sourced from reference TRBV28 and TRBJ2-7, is DVKVTQSSRYLVKRTGEKVFLECVQDMDHENMFWYRQDPGLGLRLIYFSYDVKMKEKGDIPEGYSVSREKKERFSLILESASTNQTSMYLCASSFGSGEQYFGPGTRLTVT.

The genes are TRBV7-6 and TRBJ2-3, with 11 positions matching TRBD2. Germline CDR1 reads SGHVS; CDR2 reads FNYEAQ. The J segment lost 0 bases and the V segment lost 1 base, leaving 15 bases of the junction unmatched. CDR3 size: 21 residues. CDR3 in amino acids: CASSLDRSTGTSGASTDTQYF. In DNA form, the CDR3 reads TGTGCCAGCAGCTTAGATCGGAGTACCGGGACTAGCGGAGCAAGCACAGATACGCAGTATTTT.

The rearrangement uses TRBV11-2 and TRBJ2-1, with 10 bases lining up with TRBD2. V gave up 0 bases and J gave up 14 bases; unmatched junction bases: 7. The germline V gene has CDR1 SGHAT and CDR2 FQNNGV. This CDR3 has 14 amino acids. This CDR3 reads CASSLDPAGGHKFF. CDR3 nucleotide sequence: TGTGCCAGCAGCTTAGACCCAGCGGGGGGGCACAAGTTCTTC.

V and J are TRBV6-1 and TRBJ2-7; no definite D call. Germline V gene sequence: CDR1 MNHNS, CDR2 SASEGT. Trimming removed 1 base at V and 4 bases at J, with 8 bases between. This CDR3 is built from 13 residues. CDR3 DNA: TGTGCCAGCAGTGAAGGGCGGATGTACGAGCAGTACTTC. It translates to CASSEGRMYEQYF.

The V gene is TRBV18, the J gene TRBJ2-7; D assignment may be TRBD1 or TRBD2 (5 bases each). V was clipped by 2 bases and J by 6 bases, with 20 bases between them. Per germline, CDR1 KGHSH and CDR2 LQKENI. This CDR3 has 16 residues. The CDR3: CASSPSDLLRAGEQYF. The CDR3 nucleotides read TGTGCCAGCTCACCAAGTGACCTCCTCAGGGCGGGCGAGCAGTACTTC.

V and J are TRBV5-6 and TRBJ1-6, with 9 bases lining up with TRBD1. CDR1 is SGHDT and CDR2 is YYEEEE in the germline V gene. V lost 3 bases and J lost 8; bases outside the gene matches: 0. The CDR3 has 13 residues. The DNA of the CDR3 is TGTGCCAGCAGCTGGGACAGGGATTCACCCCTCCACTTT. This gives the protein CASSWDRDSPLHF.

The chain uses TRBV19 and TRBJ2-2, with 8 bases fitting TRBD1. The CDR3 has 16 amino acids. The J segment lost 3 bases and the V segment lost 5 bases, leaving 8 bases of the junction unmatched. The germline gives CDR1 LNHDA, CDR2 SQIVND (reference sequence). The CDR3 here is CASSYVGTGDTGELFF. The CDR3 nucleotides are TGTGCCAGTAGTTATGTTGGGACAGGAGACACCGGGGAGCTGTTTTTT. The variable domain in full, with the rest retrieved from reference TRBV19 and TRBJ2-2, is DGGITQSPKYLFRKEGQNVTLSCEQNLNHDAMYWYRQDPGQGLRLIYYSQIVNDFQKGDIAEGYSVSREKKESFPLTVTSAQKNPTAFYLCASSYVGTGDTGELFFGEGSRLTVL.

CDR3 DNA: TGTGCCAGCAGTGAATTGGGGACTGGCTACACCTTC. Translation gives CASSELGTGYTF. V is TRBV6-1 and J is TRBJ1-2; possibly TRBD1 for D (5 bases). Germline assignment: CDR1 MNHNS and CDR2 SASEGT. CDR3 size: 12 residues. V gave up 2 bases and J gave up 7 bases, with 8 bases separating them.

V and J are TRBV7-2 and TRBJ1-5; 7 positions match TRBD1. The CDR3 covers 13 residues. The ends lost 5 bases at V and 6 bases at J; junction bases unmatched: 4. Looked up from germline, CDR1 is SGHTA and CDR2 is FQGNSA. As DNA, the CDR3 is TGTGCCAGCAGCGAACGGGACAGTCAGCCCCAGCATTTT. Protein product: CASSERDSQPQHF.

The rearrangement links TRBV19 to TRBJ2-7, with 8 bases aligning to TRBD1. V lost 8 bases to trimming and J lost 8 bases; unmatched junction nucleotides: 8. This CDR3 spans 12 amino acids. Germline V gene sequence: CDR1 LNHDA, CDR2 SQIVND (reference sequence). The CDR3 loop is CASGDRGDKQYF. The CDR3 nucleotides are TGTGCCAGTGGAGACAGGGGAGATAAGCAGTACTTC. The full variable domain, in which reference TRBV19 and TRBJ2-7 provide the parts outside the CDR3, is DGGITQSPKYLFRKEGQNVTLSCEQNLNHDAMYWYRQDPGQGLRLIYYSQIVNDFQKGDIAEGYSVSREKKESFPLTVTSAQKNPTAFYLCASGDRGDKQYFGPGTRLTVT.

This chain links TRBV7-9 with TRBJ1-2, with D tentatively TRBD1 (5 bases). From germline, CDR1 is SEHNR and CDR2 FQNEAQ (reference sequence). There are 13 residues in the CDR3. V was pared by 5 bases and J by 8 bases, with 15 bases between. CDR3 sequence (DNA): TGTGCCAGCAGCGGCGGGGCCCATTTGGGCTACACCTTC. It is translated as CASSGGAHLGYTF.

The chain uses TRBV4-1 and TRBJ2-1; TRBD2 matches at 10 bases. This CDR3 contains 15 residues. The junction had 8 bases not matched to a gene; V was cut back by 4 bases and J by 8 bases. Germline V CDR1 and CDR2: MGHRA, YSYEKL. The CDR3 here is CASSPAGTSVYEQFF. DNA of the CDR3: TGCGCCAGCAGCCCCGCCGGGACTAGCGTCTATGAGCAGTTCTTC.

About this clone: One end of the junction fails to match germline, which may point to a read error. The CDR3 protein is CASSLAGSYNEQFF. DNA for the CDR3: TGTGCTAGCAGCTTAGCGGGAAGCTACAATGAGCAGTTCTTC. The genes are TRBV7-7 and TRBJ2-1; the match to TRBD2 covers 8 bases. This CDR3 spans 14 amino acids. Per the germline V gene, CDR1 is SSHAT and CDR2 is FNYEAQ (reference sequence).

CDR3 DNA sequence: TGTGCCAGCAGTTACGGCTTCCCGACTGAGCAGTTCTTC. It is translated as CASSYGFPTEQFF. The chain couples TRBV6-5 to TRBJ2-1, with D unresolved. Between the trimmed V and J ends, which lost 2 bases and 9 bases, there was a span of 11 bases. This CDR3 region has 13 residues. The V gene's germline CDR1 is MNHEY and CDR2 SVGAGI.

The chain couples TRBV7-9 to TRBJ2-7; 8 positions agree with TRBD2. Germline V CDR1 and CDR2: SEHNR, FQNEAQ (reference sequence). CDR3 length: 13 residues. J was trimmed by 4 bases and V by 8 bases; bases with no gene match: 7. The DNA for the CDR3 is TGTGCCAGCGCGGCGGGGGGAGTATACGAGCAGTACTTC. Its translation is CASAAGGVYEQYF.

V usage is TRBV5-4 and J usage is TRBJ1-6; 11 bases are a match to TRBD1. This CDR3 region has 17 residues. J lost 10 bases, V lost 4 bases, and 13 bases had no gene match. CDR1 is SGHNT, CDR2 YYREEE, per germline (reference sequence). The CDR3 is CASSLTNGQGAKSPLHF. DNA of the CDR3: TGTGCCAGCAGCCTTACGAATGGACAGGGGGCAAAATCACCCCTCCACTTT.

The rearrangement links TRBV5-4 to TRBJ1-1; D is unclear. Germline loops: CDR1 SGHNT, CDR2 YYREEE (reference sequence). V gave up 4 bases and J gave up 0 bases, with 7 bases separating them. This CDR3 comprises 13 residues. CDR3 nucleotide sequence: TGTGCCAGCAGCACGACCATGAACACTGAAGCTTTCTTT. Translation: CASSTTMNTEAFF.

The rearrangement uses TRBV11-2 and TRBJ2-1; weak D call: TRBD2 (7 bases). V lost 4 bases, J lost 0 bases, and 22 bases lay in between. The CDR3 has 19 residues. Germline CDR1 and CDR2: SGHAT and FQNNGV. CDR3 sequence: CASSWARWEGQSSYNEQFF. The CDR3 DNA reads TGTGCCAGCAGCTGGGCAAGGTGGGAGGGACAAAGCTCCTACAATGAGCAGTTCTTC.

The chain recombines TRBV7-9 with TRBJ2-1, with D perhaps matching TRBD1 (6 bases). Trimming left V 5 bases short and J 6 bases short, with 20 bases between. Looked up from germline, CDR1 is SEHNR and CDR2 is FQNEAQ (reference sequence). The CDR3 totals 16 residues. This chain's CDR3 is CASSPWDGRGLNEQFF. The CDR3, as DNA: TGTGCCAGCAGCCCATGGGACGGCAGGGGCCTCAATGAGCAGTTCTTC. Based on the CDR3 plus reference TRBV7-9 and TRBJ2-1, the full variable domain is DTGVSQNPRHKITKRGQNVTFRCDPISEHNRLYWYRQTLGQGPEFLTYFQNEAQLEKSRLLSDRFSAERPKGSFSTLEIQRTEQGDSAMYLCASSPWDGRGLNEQFFGPGTRLTVL.

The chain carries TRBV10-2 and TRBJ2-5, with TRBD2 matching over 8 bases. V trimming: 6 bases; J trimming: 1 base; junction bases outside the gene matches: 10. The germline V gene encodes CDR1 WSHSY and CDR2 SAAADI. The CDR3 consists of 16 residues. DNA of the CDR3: TGCGCCAGCAGATATACCGGGACTAGGGGCCAAGAGACCCAGTACTTC. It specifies CASRYTGTRGQETQYF.

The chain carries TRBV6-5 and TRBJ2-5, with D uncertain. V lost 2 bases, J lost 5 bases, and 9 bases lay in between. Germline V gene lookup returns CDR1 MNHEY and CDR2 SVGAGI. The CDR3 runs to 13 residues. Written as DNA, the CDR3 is TGTGCCAGCAGTTACAATGCTAAGGAGACCCAGTACTTC. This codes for CASSYNAKETQYF.

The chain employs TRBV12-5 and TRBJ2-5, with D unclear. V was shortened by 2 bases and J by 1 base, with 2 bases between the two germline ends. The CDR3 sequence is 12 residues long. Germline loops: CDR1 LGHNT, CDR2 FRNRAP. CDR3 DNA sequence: TGTGCTAGTGGTTTGCTCCAAGAGACCCAGTACTTC. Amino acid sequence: CASGLLQETQYF.

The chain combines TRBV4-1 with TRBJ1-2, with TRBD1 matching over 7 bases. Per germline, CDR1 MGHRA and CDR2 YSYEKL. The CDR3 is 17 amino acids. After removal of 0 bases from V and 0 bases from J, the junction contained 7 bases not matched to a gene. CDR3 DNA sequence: TGCGCCAGCAGCCAAGAAAACAGGGGAGCGGCTAACTATGGCTACACCTTC. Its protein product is CASSQENRGAANYGYTF.

The CDR3 bases are TGTGCCAGCAGTTACTTCGGGACAGGGCGATACGAGCAGTACTTC. It codes for CASSYFGTGRYEQYF. The V call is TRBV25-1, the J call TRBJ2-7; 9 bases agree with TRBD1. The CDR3 consists of 15 residues. Unmatched junction bases numbered 9, after V lost 5 bases and J lost 4 bases. Looked up from germline, CDR1 is MGHDK and CDR2 is SYGVNS.